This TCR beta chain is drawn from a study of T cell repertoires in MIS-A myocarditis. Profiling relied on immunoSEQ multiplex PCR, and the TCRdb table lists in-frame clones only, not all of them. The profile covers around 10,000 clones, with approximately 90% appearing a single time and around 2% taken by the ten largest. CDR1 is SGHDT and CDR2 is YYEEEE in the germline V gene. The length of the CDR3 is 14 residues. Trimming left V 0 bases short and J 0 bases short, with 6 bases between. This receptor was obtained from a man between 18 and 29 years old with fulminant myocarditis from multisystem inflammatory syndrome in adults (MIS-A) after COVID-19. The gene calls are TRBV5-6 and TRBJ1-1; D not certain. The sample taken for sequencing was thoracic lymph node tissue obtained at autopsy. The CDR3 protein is CASSLGGMNTEAFF. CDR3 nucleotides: TGTGCCAGCAGCTTGGGGGGTATGAACACTGAAGCTTTCTTT.